These T cell receptor beta chains were read from a single sample in a study of identifying expanded T cells in peripheral blood. This table comes from immunoSEQ multiplex PCR, and its TCRdb copy is limited to in-frame clones, with some not included. The table shows about 120,000 clones, with 84% occurring only once. Sample: blood. The receptor set was obtained from a person aged 18 to 75 in good health. Each CDR3 is given with its conserved first and last residue. A D gene is named only where the DNA matches it firmly. Not all rows give a size; the values are once, few, many and, for expanded clones, a class.

V,J,size,D,DNA,CDR3
TRBV7-8,TRBJ1-2,-,TRBD1,TGTGCCAGCAGCTCGGGCAGGGGGGGAAGCTTAAGAAACTATGGCTACACCTTC,CASSSGRGGSLRNYGYTF
TRBV6-6,TRBJ1-2,-,-,TGTGCCAGCACCCGGGAGTCCGCTCTTCCTCCTACCTTC,CASTRESALPPTF
TRBV10-3,TRBJ2-7,-,TRBD1,TGTGCCACCTGGACAGGGGCGGGGGAGCAGTACTTC,CATWTGAGEQYF
TRBV7-9,TRBJ2-7,-,TRBD1,TGTGCCAGCAGCTCGACAGGGATAGCGAGAGAGCAGTACTTC,CASSSTGIAREQYF
TRBV6-4,TRBJ1-2,-,TRBD1,TGTGCCAGCAGCTTTTTTTGGAGCGGGACAGACATCAATGGCTACACCTTC,CASSFFWSGTDINGYTF
TRBV6-1,TRBJ2-1,-,TRBD1,TGTGCCAGCACCCGACAGGGTTATTACAATGAGCAGTTCTTC,CASTRQGYYNEQFF
TRBV7-7,TRBJ1-4,-,-,TGTGCCAGCAGCCCGGCCGGGGGTGAAAAACTGTTTTTT,CASSPAGGEKLFF
TRBV6-1,TRBJ2-3,-,-,TGTGCCAGCAGTGAAACCATGGGGGGTAAGGATACGCAGTATTTT,CASSETMGGKDTQYF
TRBV2,TRBJ1-4,-,-,TGTGCCAGCAGTGCTTTGGCAACTAATGAAAAACTGTTTTTT,CASSALATNEKLFF
TRBV5-1,TRBJ1-1,-,-,TGCGCCAGCAGCCCGGTGGGAGGGAGTACTGAAGCTTTCTTT,CASSPVGGSTEAFF
TRBV27,TRBJ1-1,-,-,TGTGCCAGCAAGGTGGGGGGGGCGAGGACTGAAGCTTTCTTT,CASKVGGARTEAFF
TRBV2,TRBJ2-3,once,-,TGTGCCAGCGGGGACTCCTCCAGCACAGATACGCAGTATTTT,CASGDSSSTDTQYF
TRBV18,TRBJ2-2,-,TRBD2,TGTGCCAGCTCACCTGTGACTAGCGGGGGCAACACCGGGGAGCTGTTTTTT,CASSPVTSGGNTGELFF
TRBV5-1,TRBJ1-2,-,-,TGCGCCAGCAGCTACCTGACAGGTCCCGGCTACACCTTC,CASSYLTGPGYTF
TRBV5-1,TRBJ2-1,-,-,TGCGCCAGCAGCCCAGACCCTGCCCTACCTTACAATGAGCAGTTCTTC,CASSPDPALPYNEQFF
TRBV7-8,TRBJ2-3,-,TRBD2,TGTGCCAGCAGCTTGCGACTAGCTCGACCTCATAGGGATACGCAGTATTTT,CASSLRLARPHRDTQYF
TRBV19,TRBJ1-5,-,-,TGTGCCAGTACCATATACCGACCCGAGATTCTTAGCAATCAGCCCCAGCATTTT,CASTIYRPEILSNQPQHF
TRBV7-9,TRBJ2-7,-,-,TGTGCCAGCAGCAGCTCTCAGGGTAGCGGCCGACCCTACGAGCAGTACTTC,CASSSSQGSGRPYEQYF
TRBV2,TRBJ1-2,few,-,TGTGCCAAGGGTCGAGGTGAGGGGCCAAGGATGAACTATGGCTACACCTTC,CAKGRGEGPRMNYGYTF
TRBV11-1,TRBJ2-3,-,-,TGTGCCAGCAGCTTAGGGCAGGGTGCAGATACGCAGTATTTT,CASSLGQGADTQYF
TRBV6-5,TRBJ1-2,-,-,TGTGCCAGCAGTTACTCGATTGGGGGCGCGCCCAGTGGCTACACCTTC,CASSYSIGGAPSGYTF
TRBV7-9,TRBJ2-3,-,-,TGTGCCAGCCGGGGGGATACGCAGTATTTT,CASRGDTQYF
TRBV11-3,TRBJ2-2,-,-,TGTGCCAGCAGCCCCCCCCGGGGAGACACCGGGGAGCTGTTTTTT,CASSPPRGDTGELFF
TRBV7-2,TRBJ2-5,-,-,TGTGCCAGCAGCTTTCCGGGGTGGGGAGAGACCCAGTACTTC,CASSFPGWGETQYF
TRBV7-2,TRBJ1-1,-,-,TGTGCCAGCAGCTTACTCAGGGCGACTGAAGCTTTCTTT,CASSLLRATEAFF
TRBV4-1,TRBJ2-1,once,-,TGCGCCAGCAGCCGCGACTCGCTCGGAAGCATGAATGAGCAGTTCTTC,CASSRDSLGSMNEQFF
TRBV7-9,TRBJ2-7,-,-,TGTGCCAGCAGCCCGAGGGGCGAGTACGAGCAGTACTTC,CASSPRGEYEQYF